The entry that follows covers one T cell receptor beta chain sequence. Its specificity is not known. An end of the junction differs from the germline gene, which may be a read error. PCR primers comprised 60 Vbeta and 13 Jbeta primers. TCRdb's copy holds only in-frame clones and misses some; the assay was immunoSEQ multiplex PCR. The sample records 100,000 to 150,000 clones, 78% being singletons. The CDR3 has 17 amino acids. The germline gives CDR1 LGHNA, CDR2 YNFKEQ. This sample was taken from a study of cytomegalovirus exposure and HLA in healthy donors. Whole-study results and caveats: Roughly even sequencing depth across donors was the assumption behind the presence/absence analyses. Later findings reportedly placed an Asian-associated ancestry cluster below the roughly 700-donor mean for N-insertions.

The specimen sequenced was PBMCs. The J gene is TRBJ2-5, the V gene TRBV4-2; the D gene is possibly TRBD1 (6 bases). The TCR sequence derives from a woman between 40 and 55 years old in good health and CMV-seronegative. CDR3 loop: CASSQDRRTAYQETPYF. The CDR3 DNA reads as TGTGCCAGCAGCCAAGATAGGAGGACAGCATACCAAGAGACCCCGTACTTC.